This T cell receptor beta chain comes out of a study of blood T cells in healthy people across ages. Points from the study as a whole: The donors' CMV status was not determined, possibly confounding changes in expanded clonotypes.

Each sample gave at least 6 million isolated PBMCs. This CDR3 has 14 amino acids. From germline, CDR1 is MGHRA and CDR2 YSYEKL. PCR was performed a second time for about 7 to 11 cycles using a sample-barcoded 5' primer and a J-beta primer mix. TCRdb processed the 5' RACE reads anew with MiXCR; each CDR3 protein has one entry. The sample carries approximately 800,000 distinct CDR3 sequences, under 80% recorded once. Points on this clonotype: Its antigen is undetermined.

This sequence joins TRBV4-1 and TRBJ2-5, with D maybe TRBD1 (5 bases). The J call may not be correct, given that the DNA end is closer to TRBJ2-7. Source material: blood. The clonotype comes from a young man in good health. The CDR3 loop reads CASSPYGRAHEQYF. The DNA of the CDR3 is TGCGCCAGCAGCCCCTATGGCAGGGCCCACGAGCAGTACTTC.